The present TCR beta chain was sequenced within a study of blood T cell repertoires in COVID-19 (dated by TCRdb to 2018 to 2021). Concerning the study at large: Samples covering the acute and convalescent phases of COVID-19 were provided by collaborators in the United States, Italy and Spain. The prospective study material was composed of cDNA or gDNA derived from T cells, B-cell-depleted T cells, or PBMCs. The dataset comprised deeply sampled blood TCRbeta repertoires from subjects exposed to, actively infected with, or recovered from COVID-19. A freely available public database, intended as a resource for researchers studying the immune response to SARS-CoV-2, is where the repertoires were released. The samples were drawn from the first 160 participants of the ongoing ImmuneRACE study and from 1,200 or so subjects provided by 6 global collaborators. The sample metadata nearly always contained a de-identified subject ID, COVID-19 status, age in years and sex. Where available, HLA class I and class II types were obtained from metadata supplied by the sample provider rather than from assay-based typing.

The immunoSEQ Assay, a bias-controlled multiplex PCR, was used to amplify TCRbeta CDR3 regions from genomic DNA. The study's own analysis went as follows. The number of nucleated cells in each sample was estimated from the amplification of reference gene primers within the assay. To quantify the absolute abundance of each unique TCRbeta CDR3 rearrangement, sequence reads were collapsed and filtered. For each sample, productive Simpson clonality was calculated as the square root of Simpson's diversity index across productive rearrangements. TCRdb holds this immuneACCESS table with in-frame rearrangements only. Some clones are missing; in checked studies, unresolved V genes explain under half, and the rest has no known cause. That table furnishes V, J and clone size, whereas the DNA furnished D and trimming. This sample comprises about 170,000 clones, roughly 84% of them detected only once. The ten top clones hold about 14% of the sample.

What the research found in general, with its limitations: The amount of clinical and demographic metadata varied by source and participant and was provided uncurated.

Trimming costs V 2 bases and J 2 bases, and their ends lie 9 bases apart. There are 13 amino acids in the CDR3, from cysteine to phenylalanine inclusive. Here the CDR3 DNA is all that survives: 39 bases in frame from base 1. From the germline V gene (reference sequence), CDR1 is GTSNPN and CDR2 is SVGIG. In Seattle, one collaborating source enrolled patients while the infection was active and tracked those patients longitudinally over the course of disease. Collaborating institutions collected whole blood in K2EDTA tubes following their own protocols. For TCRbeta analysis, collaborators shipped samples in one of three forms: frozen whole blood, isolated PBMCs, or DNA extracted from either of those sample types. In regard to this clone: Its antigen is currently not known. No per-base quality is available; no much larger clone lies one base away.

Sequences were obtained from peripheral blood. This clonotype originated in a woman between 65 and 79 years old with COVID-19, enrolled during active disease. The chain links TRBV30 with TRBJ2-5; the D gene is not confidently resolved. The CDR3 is CAWSTGAQETQYF. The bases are TGTGCCTGGAGTACGGGTGCGCAAGAGACCCAGTACTTC.